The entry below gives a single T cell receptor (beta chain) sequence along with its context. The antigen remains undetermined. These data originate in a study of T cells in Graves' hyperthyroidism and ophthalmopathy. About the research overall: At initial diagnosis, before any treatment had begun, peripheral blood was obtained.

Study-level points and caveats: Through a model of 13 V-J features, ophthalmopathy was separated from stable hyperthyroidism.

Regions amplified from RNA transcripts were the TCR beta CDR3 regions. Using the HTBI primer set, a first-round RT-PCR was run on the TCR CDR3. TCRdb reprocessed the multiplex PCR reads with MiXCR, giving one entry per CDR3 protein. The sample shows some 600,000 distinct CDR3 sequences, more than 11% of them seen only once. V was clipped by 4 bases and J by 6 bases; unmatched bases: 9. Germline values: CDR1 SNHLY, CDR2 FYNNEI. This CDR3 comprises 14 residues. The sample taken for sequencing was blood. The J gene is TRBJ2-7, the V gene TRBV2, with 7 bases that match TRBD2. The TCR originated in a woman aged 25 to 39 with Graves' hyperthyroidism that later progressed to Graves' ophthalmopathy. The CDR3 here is CASSGGSGIGEQYF. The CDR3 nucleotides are TGTGCCAGCAGTGGAGGGAGCGGGATAGGCGAGCAGTACTTC. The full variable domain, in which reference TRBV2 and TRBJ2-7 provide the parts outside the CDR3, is EPEVTQTPSHQVTQMGQEVILRCVPISNHLYFYWYRQILGQKVEFLVSFYNNEISEKSEIFDDQFSVERPDGSNFTLKIRSTKLEDSAMYFCASSGGSGIGEQYFGPGTRLTVT.